This T cell receptor (beta chain) was sequenced during a study of blood T cell repertoires in COVID-19. Individuals aged about 18 to 100 years were recruited from 24 US areas. Recovered status applied to Cohort 3 donors who had two consecutive negative PCRs. It also applied to those with clearance or with symptom resolution. TCRdb's table, derived via immunoSEQ multiplex PCR, lists solely in-frame clones and lacks some. The sample carries around 20,000 clones, about nine tenths recorded once. Trimming left V 6 bases short and J 5 bases short, with 16 bases between. This CDR3 has 14 residues. CDR1 and CDR2 (germline): LNHDA, SQIVND (reference sequence).

The receptor comes from a woman in her twenties or thirties who had recovered from COVID-19. The V and J genes are TRBV19 and TRBJ2-5; weak D call: TRBD2 (6 bases). Sequencing was done on a sample of PBMCs or T cells enriched from blood (not recorded which). CDR3 in amino acids: CASRDPGEAETQYF. CDR3 coding DNA: TGTGCCAGTAGGGACCCGGGGGAGGCGGAGACCCAGTACTTC.